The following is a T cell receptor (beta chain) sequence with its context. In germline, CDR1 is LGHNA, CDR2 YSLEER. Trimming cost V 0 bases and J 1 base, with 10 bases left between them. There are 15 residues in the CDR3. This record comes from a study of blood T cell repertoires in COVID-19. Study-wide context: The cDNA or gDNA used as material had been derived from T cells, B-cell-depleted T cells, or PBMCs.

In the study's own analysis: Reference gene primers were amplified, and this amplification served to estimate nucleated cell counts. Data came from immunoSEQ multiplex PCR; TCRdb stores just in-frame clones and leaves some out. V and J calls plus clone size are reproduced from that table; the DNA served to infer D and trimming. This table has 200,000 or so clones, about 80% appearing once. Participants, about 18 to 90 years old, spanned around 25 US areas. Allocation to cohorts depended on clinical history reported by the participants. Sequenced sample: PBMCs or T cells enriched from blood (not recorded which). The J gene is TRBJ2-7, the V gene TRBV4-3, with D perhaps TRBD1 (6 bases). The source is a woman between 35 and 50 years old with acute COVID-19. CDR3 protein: CASSQDQGQSYEQYF. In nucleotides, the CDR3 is TGCGCCAGCAGCCAAGATCAAGGACAGTCCTACGAGCAGTACTTC.